Each of the 29 T cell receptor beta chains below was sequenced from the same sample in a study of T-cell memory formation after mild COVID-19. A single record per CDR3 protein comes from TCRdb applying MiXCR to the 5' RACE reads. The sample carries under 600,000 distinct CDR3 sequences, about 20% recorded once. Sequences were obtained from PBMCs or a T cell subset sorted from them (not recorded which). The receptors stem from an adult woman who had mild COVID-19 (a few samples of this study predate the infection). Cell type and time point are not known.

This clonotype has a count of ten or more. The chain couples TRBV20-1 to TRBJ2-2, with 11 bases identical to TRBD2. The CDR3 consists of 15 residues. CDR1 is DFQATT and CDR2 is SNEGSKA in the germline V gene (reference sequence). Germline trimming cut 3 bases from V and 5 bases from J; bases unmatched to any gene: 5. The CDR3 is CSASWLAGGTGELFF. CDR3 DNA sequence: TGCAGTGCTAGTTGGCTAGCGGGAGGAACCGGGGAGCTGTTTTTT.

This clonotype occurred a few times. V gene TRBV5-1 combines with J gene TRBJ1-5; D is undetermined. V was cut by 7 bases and J by 0 bases, with 8 bases left in between. The CDR3 loop spans 13 amino acids. The germline CDR1 and CDR2 sequences are SGHRS and YFSETQ. The chain's CDR3 is CASVEFSNQPQHF. CDR3 nucleotide sequence: TGCGCCAGCGTCGAATTTAGCAATCAGCCCCAGCATTTT.

This clonotype was seen ten or more times. The chain combines TRBV15 with TRBJ2-7, with 9 bases matching TRBD2. The CDR3 sequence is 15 residues long. Germline CDR1 is LNHNV and CDR2 is YYDKDF (reference sequence). The J segment lost 3 bases and the V segment lost 4 bases, leaving 7 bases of the junction unmatched. In DNA form, the CDR3 reads TGTGCCACCAGCATACTTGCGGGGGGGCGCTACGAGCAGTACTTC. Its protein product is CATSILAGGRYEQYF.

The chain has TRBV4-3 and TRBJ1-3, with D unresolved. Germline V CDR1 and CDR2: LGHNA, YSLEER. This CDR3 comprises 14 residues. V shed 0 bases and J shed 0 bases, with 3 bases lying between them. Here the CDR3 reads CASSQERSGNTIYF. The CDR3 coding sequence is TGCGCCAGCAGCCAAGAACGCTCTGGAAACACCATATATTTT.

This sequence joins TRBV6-5 and TRBJ1-1; the match to TRBD1 covers 7 bases. Germline V lookup: CDR1 MNHEY, CDR2 SVGAGI. The length of the CDR3 is 17 residues. The J segment lost 3 bases and the V segment lost 6 bases, leaving 16 bases of the junction unmatched. CDR3 nucleotides: TGTGCCAGCAGCCCACTAGGCCAAGGGGGCAGGCACACTGAAGCTTTCTTT. Its translation: CASSPLGQGGRHTEAFF.

This clonotype was observed a handful of times. V usage is TRBV29-1 and J usage is TRBJ1-1, with unresolved D. From germline, CDR1 is SQVTM and CDR2 ANQGSEA. V gave up 5 bases and J gave up 6 bases, with 7 bases separating them. The CDR3 consists of 10 residues. CDR3 bases: TGCAGCGTTCTCAGCGCTGAAGCTTTCTTT. Protein product: CSVLSAEAFF.

This clonotype came up a few times. CDR3 amino acids: CASSQDWGQNQPQHF. The CDR3 DNA reads TGCGCCAGCAGCCAAGATTGGGGCCAGAATCAGCCCCAGCATTTT. This chain connects TRBV4-3 to TRBJ1-5, with D tentatively TRBD1 (5 bases). The CDR3 spans 15 residues. Germline assignment: CDR1 LGHNA and CDR2 YSLEER. The V end lost 0 bases, the J end lost 4 bases, and 10 bases lay between the germline ends.

This clonotype was seen only a few times. The chain links TRBV5-1 to TRBJ2-7; D is possibly TRBD1 (5 bases). Germline CDR1 is SGHRS and CDR2 is YFSETQ. CDR3 length: 18 residues. V lost 2 bases and J 0 bases, leaving 21 bases between the germline ends. CDR3 nucleotide sequence: TGCGCCAGCAGCTTAGGGGCCGGGCCCACCGTGAGCTCCTACGAGCAGTACTTC. It specifies CASSLGAGPTVSSYEQYF.

This clonotype was observed a handful of times. The rearrangement links TRBV29-1 to TRBJ2-3; D gene unclear. V lost 7 bases and J 2 bases, leaving 16 bases between the germline ends. The CDR3 is made up of 14 amino acids. Germline values: CDR1 SQVTM, CDR2 ANQGSEA. The CDR3 sequence is CSGRVGPSTDTQYF. Written as DNA, the CDR3 is TGCAGCGGACGGGTGGGTCCGTCCACAGATACGCAGTATTTT.

This clonotype was counted between two and nine times. The rearrangement uses TRBV12-3 or TRBV12-4 and TRBJ1-2; D possibly corresponds to TRBD1 (5 bases). The CDR3 has 13 residues. Trimming removed 6 bases from V and 8 bases from J, with 16 bases in between. This chain's CDR3 is CASSFTGAAGYTF. The CDR3 nucleotides read TGTGCCAGCAGCTTTACAGGAGCGGCGGGCTACACCTTC.

This clonotype was recorded a few times. This chain links TRBV30 with TRBJ2-3; 8 bases match TRBD2. V lost 3 bases to trimming and J lost 5 bases; unmatched junction nucleotides: 10. Germline V CDR1 and CDR2: GTSNPN, SVGIG (reference sequence). The CDR3 contains 15 residues. CDR3 in DNA: TGTGCCTGGAGCGGGGGGGGCGGTTGGGAAGATACGCAGTATTTT. This codes for CAWSGGGGWEDTQYF. The complete variable domain, with remaining parts taken from reference TRBV30 and TRBJ2-3, reads SQTIHQWPATLVQPVGSPLSLECTVEGTSNPNLYWYRQAAGRGLQLLFYSVGIGQISSEVPQNLSASRPQDRQFILSSKKLLLSDSGFYLCAWSGGGGWEDTQYFGPGTRLTVL.

CDR3 sequence (DNA): TGCGCCAGCGAGGGACTAGCGGGAGGACATGAGCAGTTCTTC. It translates to CASEGLAGGHEQFF. The rearrangement joins TRBV5-1 to TRBJ2-1, with TRBD2 matching over 15 bases. This CDR3 contains 14 residues. V shed 7 bases, J shed 8 bases, and the junction held 4 bases outside the gene matches. Germline CDR1 and CDR2: SGHRS and YFSETQ.

This clonotype turned up a few times. J is TRBJ2-5 and V is TRBV14, with D perhaps TRBD2 (5 bases). CDR3 length: 16 amino acids. CDR1 and CDR2 (germline): SGHDN, FVKESK. Trimming took 1 base from V and 0 from J, leaving 12 bases between them. CDR3 sequence reads: CASSQVYQLDQETQYF. CDR3 bases: TGTGCCAGCAGCCAAGTTTACCAACTAGACCAAGAGACCCAGTACTTC.

The rearrangement links TRBV12-3 or TRBV12-4 to TRBJ1-1, with no clear D. Trimming took off 6 bases at V and 5 bases at J, with 16 bases between the two ends. The CDR3 contains 14 residues. As DNA, the CDR3 is TGTGCCAGCAGCCCCGAGGAGGGATGGACTGAAGCTTTCTTT. It codes for CASSPEEGWTEAFF.

This clonotype was detected ten times or more. V gene TRBV5-4 combines with J gene TRBJ2-5; 9 positions agree with TRBD2. The V gene end was trimmed by 1 base and the J gene end by 5 bases; junction bases not matched to a gene: 0. Germline V gene data show CDR1 as SGHNT and CDR2 as YYREEE (reference sequence). The CDR3 extends over 13 amino acids. The DNA of the CDR3 is TGTGCCAGCAGCTTGACTAGCGGGGAGACCCAGTACTTC. Translated: CASSLTSGETQYF.

The chain is built from TRBV7-9 and TRBJ1-1; no firm D call. The CDR3 spans 14 residues. The V end lost 1 base, the J end lost 4 bases, and 10 bases lay between the germline ends. Germline V gene lookup returns CDR1 SEHNR and CDR2 FQNEAQ (reference sequence). The CDR3 loop is CASSLGNSATEAFF. In DNA, the CDR3 is TGTGCCAGCAGCTTAGGGAACAGTGCCACTGAAGCTTTCTTT.

This clonotype was found once. This sequence joins TRBV6-5 and TRBJ2-5; 7 bases match TRBD2. The germline V gene encodes CDR1 MNHEY and CDR2 SVGAGI. There are 15 residues in the CDR3. Trimming took 9 bases from V and 4 from J; bases not matched to a gene: 14. The CDR3 nucleotides are TGTGCCAGTAATCTCGATGGGATAGCGGGAGAGACCCAGTACTTC. Its protein product is CASNLDGIAGETQYF.

This clonotype was seen only a few times. For the CDR3, the DNA is TGTGCCAGCAGCCAAATGGTGGGCAAAAACATTCAGTACTTC. It yields the protein CASSQMVGKNIQYF. The chain combines TRBV5-4 with TRBJ2-4; D remains ambiguous. Trimming took 4 bases from V and 3 from J, leaving 11 bases between them. The CDR3 has 14 residues. The germline V gene has CDR1 SGHNT and CDR2 YYREEE (reference sequence).

V gene TRBV10-3 combines with J gene TRBJ2-5; 10 nucleotides align to TRBD2. In germline, CDR1 is ENHRY, CDR2 SYGVKD. V gave up 5 bases and J gave up 5 bases; unmatched junction bases: 5. The CDR3 runs 14 residues. The chain's CDR3 is CAISLAGVEETQYF. The CDR3 DNA reads as TGTGCCATCAGTCTAGCGGGGGTGGAGGAGACCCAGTACTTC.

This clonotype was seen only a few times. The rearrangement links TRBV12-3 or TRBV12-4 to TRBJ1-2; D not resolved. Trimming removed 5 bases from V and 6 bases from J, with 22 bases in between. This CDR3 spans 16 amino acids. This CDR3 is CASSQAIVGPSDGYTF. The CDR3 DNA follows: TGTGCCAGCAGTCAGGCGATTGTGGGCCCCTCGGATGGCTACACCTTC.

The rearrangement uses TRBV27 and TRBJ1-6; TRBD1 matches 11 bases. The ends lost 4 bases at V and 1 base at J; junction bases unmatched: 6. CDR3 length: 18 residues. Germline values: CDR1 MNHEY, CDR2 SMNVEV (reference sequence). CDR3 region: CASSSLDRGLSYNSPLHF. CDR3 coding DNA: TGTGCCAGCAGTTCCCTGGACAGGGGGCTGTCCTATAATTCACCCCTCCACTTT.

The table lists this clonotype with a few counts. The V gene is TRBV20-1, the J gene TRBJ2-3; 16 nucleotides match TRBD2. The ends lost 6 bases at V and 6 bases at J; junction bases unmatched: 15. The CDR3 is made up of 18 amino acids. Looked up from germline, CDR1 is DFQATT and CDR2 is SNEGSKA (reference sequence). The CDR3 protein is CSAAGTSGGAPVVDTQYF. CDR3 nucleotides: TGCAGTGCAGCCGGGACTAGCGGGGGGGCCCCGGTGGTGGATACGCAGTATTTT.

This clonotype showed up just a few times. The genes are TRBV7-7 and TRBJ2-1; D is unresolved. The ends were cut back, 1 base at V and 7 bases at J, with 8 bases in the middle. The CDR3 covers 13 residues. In germline, CDR1 is SSHAT, CDR2 FNYEAQ (reference sequence). The CDR3 here is CASSLVAENEQFF. Here the CDR3 DNA reads TGTGCCAGCAGCTTAGTTGCTGAGAATGAGCAGTTCTTC.

A word on this clonotype: At one of its ends the junction is not consistent with the germline gene, which may arise from a read error. The gene calls are TRBV20-1 and TRBJ1-6; TRBD1 is a possible D gene (6 bases). CDR3 length: 8 residues. Germline CDR1 and CDR2: DFQATT and SNEGSKA (reference sequence). The CDR3 DNA follows: TGCAGTGCTAGGGGACACTACTTT. Amino acids: CSARGHYF.

A few counts support this clonotype. The chain combines TRBV3-1 with TRBJ1-2; D remains ambiguous. Between the trimmed V and J ends, which lost 0 bases and 0 bases, there was a span of 5 bases. There are 14 residues in the CDR3. Germline V gives CDR1 LGHDT, CDR2 YNNKEL (reference sequence). The CDR3 region is CASSQETANYGYTF. CDR3 in DNA: TGTGCCAGCAGCCAAGAAACGGCTAACTATGGCTACACCTTC. Full variable domain (outside the CDR3, taken from reference TRBV3-1 and TRBJ1-2): DTAVSQTPKYLVTQMGNDKSIKCEQNLGHDTMYWYKQDSKKFLKIMFSYNNKELIINETVPNRFSPKSPDKAHLNLHINSLELGDSAVYFCASSQETANYGYTFGSGTRLTVV.

This clonotype was counted between two and nine times. This sequence joins TRBV5-1 and TRBJ2-5; D tentatively reads TRBD1 or TRBD2 (5 bases each). Germline CDR1 SGHRS, CDR2 YFSETQ. Trimming took 3 bases from V and 7 from J, leaving 13 bases between them. The CDR3 totals 13 residues. As DNA, the CDR3 is TGCGCCAGCAGCTCGGGACGGTCGGGGACCCAGTACTTC. This codes for CASSSGRSGTQYF.

The rearrangement uses TRBV6-2 or TRBV6-3 and TRBJ1-1, with 7 bases fitting TRBD1. CDR3 length: 14 amino acids. V was clipped by 8 bases and J by 6 bases; unmatched bases: 12. Per the germline V gene, CDR1 is MNHEY and CDR2 is SVGEGT. CDR3 DNA: TGTGCCAGCCTAACGGGCGTAGGGGGCTCTGAAGCTTTCTTT. As protein: CASLTGVGGSEAFF.

The chain couples TRBV5-1 to TRBJ1-2, with D perhaps matching TRBD1 (6 bases). This CDR3 region has 19 residues. The V gene's germline CDR1 is SGHRS and CDR2 YFSETQ. V lost 3 bases and J lost 2, with 26 bases in between. Here the CDR3 DNA reads TGCGCCAGCAGCTCGTTTTCAGGGGTGGCCCGGACGGACAACTATGGCTACACCTTC. It translates to CASSSFSGVARTDNYGYTF.

The chain couples TRBV27 to TRBJ1-2, with a tentative D call TRBD1 (6 bases). The ends were cut back, 2 bases at V and 5 bases at J, with 9 bases in the middle. The CDR3 covers 13 residues. Germline-derived CDR1 and CDR2 are MNHEY and SMNVEV (reference sequence). The CDR3 coding sequence is TGTGCCAGCAGTTTACGGCAGGGGTATGGCTACACCTTC. It specifies CASSLRQGYGYTF.